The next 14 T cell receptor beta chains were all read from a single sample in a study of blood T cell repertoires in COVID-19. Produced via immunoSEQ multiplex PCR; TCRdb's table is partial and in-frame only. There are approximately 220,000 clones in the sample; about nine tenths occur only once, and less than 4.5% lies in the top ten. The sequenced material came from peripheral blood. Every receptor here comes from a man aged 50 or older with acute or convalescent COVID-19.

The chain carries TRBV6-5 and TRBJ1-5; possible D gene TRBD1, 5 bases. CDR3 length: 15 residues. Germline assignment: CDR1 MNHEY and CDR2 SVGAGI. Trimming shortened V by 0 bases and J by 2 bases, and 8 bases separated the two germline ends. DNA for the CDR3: TGTGCCAGCAGTTACTCGAAACAGGGCAATCAGCCCCAGCATTTT. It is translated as CASSYSKQGNQPQHF.

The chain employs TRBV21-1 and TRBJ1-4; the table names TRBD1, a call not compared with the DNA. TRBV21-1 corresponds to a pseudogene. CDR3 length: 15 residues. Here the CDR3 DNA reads TGTGCCAGCAGCAAAGGTACAGGGACTAATGAAAAACTGTTTTTT. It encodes CASSKGTGTNEKLFF.

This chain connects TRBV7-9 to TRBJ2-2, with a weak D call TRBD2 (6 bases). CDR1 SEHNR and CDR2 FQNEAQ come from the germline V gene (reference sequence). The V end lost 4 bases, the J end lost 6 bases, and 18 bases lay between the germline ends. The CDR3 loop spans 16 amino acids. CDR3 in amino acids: CASSSRETVIPGELFF. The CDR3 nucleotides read TGTGCCAGCAGCTCCCGGGAGACAGTGATTCCCGGGGAGCTGTTTTTT.

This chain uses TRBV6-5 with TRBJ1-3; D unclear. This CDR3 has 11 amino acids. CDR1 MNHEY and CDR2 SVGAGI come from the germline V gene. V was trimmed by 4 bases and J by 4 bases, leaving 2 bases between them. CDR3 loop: CASSLGNTIYF. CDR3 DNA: TGTGCCAGCAGTTTAGGAAACACCATATATTTT.

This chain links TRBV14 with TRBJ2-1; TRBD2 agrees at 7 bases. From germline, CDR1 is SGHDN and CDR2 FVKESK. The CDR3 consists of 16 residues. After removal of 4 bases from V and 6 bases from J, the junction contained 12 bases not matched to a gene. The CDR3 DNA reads TGTGCCAGCAGCCCCTGGGGACCGGGGACTACCAATGAGCAGTTCTTC. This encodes CASSPWGPGTTNEQFF. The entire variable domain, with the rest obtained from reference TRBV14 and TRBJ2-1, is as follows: EAGVTQFPSHSVIEKGQTVTLRCDPISGHDNLYWYRRVMGKEIKFLLHFVKESKQDESGMPNNRFLAERTGGTYSTLKVQPAELEDSGVYFCASSPWGPGTTNEQFFGPGTRLTVL.

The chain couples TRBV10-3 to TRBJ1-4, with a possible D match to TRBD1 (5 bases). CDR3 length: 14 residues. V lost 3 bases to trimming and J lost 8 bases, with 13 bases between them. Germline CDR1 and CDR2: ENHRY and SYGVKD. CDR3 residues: CAISDVGVGEKLFF. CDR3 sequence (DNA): TGTGCCATCAGTGACGTAGGGGTAGGGGAAAAACTGTTTTTT.

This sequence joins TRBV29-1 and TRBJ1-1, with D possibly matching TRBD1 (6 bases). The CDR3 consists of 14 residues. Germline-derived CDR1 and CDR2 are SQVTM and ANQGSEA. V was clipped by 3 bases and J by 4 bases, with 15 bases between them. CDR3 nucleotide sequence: TGCAGCGTTGATCTGCCAGGGGCGGCCACTGAAGCTTTCTTT. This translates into CSVDLPGAATEAFF.

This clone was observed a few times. The CDR3 nucleotides are TGTGCCATCAGTACGGGGGTGGACAGGTCGGGCCCTGAAGCTTTCTTT. This translates into CAISTGVDRSGPEAFF. The chain couples TRBV10-3 to TRBJ1-1; 7 nucleotides match TRBD1. V shed 5 bases, J shed 6 bases, and the junction held 15 bases outside the gene matches. The CDR3 is 16 residues long. Germline-derived CDR1 and CDR2 are ENHRY and SYGVKD.

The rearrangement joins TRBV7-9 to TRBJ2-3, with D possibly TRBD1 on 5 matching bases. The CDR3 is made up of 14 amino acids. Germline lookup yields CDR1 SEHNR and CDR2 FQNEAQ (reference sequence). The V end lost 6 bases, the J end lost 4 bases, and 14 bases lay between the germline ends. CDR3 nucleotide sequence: TGTGCCAGCAGTACCCGATTGGGGCCAGATACGCAGTATTTT. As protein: CASSTRLGPDTQYF.

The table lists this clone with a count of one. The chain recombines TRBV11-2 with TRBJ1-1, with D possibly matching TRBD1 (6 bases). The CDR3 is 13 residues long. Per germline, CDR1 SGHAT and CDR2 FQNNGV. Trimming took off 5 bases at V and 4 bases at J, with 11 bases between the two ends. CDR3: CASSQQGSTEAFF. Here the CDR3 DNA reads TGTGCCAGCAGCCAGCAGGGGAGCACTGAAGCTTTCTTT.

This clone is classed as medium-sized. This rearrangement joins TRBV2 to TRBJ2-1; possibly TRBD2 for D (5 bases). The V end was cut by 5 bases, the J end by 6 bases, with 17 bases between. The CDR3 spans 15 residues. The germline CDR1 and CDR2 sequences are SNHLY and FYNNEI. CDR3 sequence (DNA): TGTGCCAGCAGTACACCGACGGGAATGAGCAATGAGCAGTTCTTC. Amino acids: CASSTPTGMSNEQFF.

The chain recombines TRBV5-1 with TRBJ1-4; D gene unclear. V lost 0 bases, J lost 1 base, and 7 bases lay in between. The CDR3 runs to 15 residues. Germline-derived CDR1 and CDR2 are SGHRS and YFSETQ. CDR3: CASSLVSRTNEKLFF. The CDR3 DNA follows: TGCGCCAGCAGCTTGGTGTCTAGAACTAATGAAAAACTGTTTTTT.

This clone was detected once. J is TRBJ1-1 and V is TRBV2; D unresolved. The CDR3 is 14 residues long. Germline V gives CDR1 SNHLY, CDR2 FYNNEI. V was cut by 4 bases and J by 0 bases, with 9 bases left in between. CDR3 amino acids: CASSAKKMNTEAFF. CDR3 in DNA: TGTGCCAGCAGTGCTAAAAAGATGAACACTGAAGCTTTCTTT.

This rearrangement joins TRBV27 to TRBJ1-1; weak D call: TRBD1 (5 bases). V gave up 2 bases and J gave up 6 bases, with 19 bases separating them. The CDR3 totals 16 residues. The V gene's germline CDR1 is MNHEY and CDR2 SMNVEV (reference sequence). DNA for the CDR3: TGTGCCAGCAGTTTAACTTCGCGGGCCACGGGGGCTGAAGCTTTCTTT. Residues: CASSLTSRATGAEAFF.